The clone carrying this T cell receptor beta chain was counted at least ten times. V lost 1 base and J 8 bases, leaving 10 bases between the germline ends. Germline lookup yields CDR1 KGHDR and CDR2 SFDVKD. CDR3 size: 13 residues. One entry per CDR3 protein results from TCRdb running MiXCR on the 5' RACE reads. The data contain about 96,000 distinct CDR3 sequences, around 17% of them singletons. The data were taken from a study of T cells of healthy individuals. This clonotype was obtained from a human donor in good health. The chain employs TRBV24-1 and TRBJ1-2; unclear D gene. CDR3: CATSDFTGEGYTF. The CDR3 coding sequence is TGTGCCACCAGTGATTTCACGGGAGAGGGCTACACCTTC.